What follows are 30 T cell receptor beta chains derived from one specimen sequenced in a study of T-cell memory formation after mild COVID-19 (dated by TCRdb to 2020 to 2022). The library was prepared using 5' RACE. The sample was run on an Illumina NovaSeq 6000. TCRdb handled the public reads itself, with Q25 trimming in fastp and clone calling in MiXCR, and kept productive beta chains. For every CDR3 protein sequence, its rows merge into one entry that carries the most common genes and DNA. This sample lists roughly 340,000 distinct CDR3 sequences; around 20% were detected once. The ten top clones hold 21% of the sample. Sequences were obtained from PBMCs or a T cell subset sorted from them (not recorded which). The receptors originated from a young man who had mild COVID-19 (a few samples of this study predate the infection). The sample titles of this study are shuffled in the database, so cell type and time point are left out; the donor was told from shared clones.

This clonotype was seen many times. This chain links TRBV5-1 with TRBJ2-5, with 7 positions matching TRBD1. This CDR3 is built from 14 residues. The V and J ends lost 0 bases and 2 bases, in that order; junction bases with no gene match: 1. In germline, CDR1 is SGHRS, CDR2 YFSETQ. This chain's CDR3 is CASSLGQGQETQYF. Here the CDR3 DNA reads TGCGCCAGCAGCTTGGGACAGGGACAAGAGACCCAGTACTTC.

The rearrangement links TRBV6-6 to TRBJ1-1; D unresolved. Between the trimmed V and J ends, which lost 2 bases and 4 bases, there was a span of 14 bases. CDR3 length: 15 residues. Germline CDR1 MNHNY, CDR2 SVGAGI (reference sequence). In DNA form, the CDR3 reads TGTGCCAGCAGTTACGCGAGACCGGCGGGCACTGAAGCTTTCTTT. Translating gives CASSYARPAGTEAFF.

V is TRBV15 and J is TRBJ1-1, with no clear D. CDR1 LNHNV and CDR2 YYDKDF come from the germline V gene (reference sequence). The CDR3 has 11 residues. V was shortened by 0 bases and J by 11 bases, with 7 bases between the two germline ends. CDR3 sequence: CATSRDRWAFF. The CDR3 nucleotides are TGTGCCACCAGCAGAGATAGGTGGGCTTTCTTT.

V and J are TRBV27 and TRBJ2-7; either TRBD1 or TRBD2 may supply D (5 bases each). V lost 6 bases and J 4 bases, leaving 16 bases between the germline ends. This CDR3 contains 14 residues. CDR1 MNHEY and CDR2 SMNVEV come from the germline V gene (reference sequence). The CDR3 loop reads CASSYTGGGYEQYF. CDR3 sequence (DNA): TGTGCCAGCAGCTATACAGGCGGAGGTTACGAGCAGTACTTC.

The chain links TRBV4-3 to TRBJ2-7, with 11 bases lining up with TRBD1. V lost 3 bases, J lost 5 bases, and 9 bases stayed unmatched. Per the germline V gene, CDR1 is LGHNA and CDR2 is YSLEER. The CDR3 runs to 16 residues. The CDR3 here is CASSHLTGTGGDEQYF. The CDR3 DNA is TGCGCCAGCAGCCACTTAACCGGGACAGGGGGTGACGAGCAGTACTTC.

The chain employs TRBV12-3 or TRBV12-4 and TRBJ1-4, with TRBD1 as a possible D gene (5 bases). The CDR3 contains 15 residues. Trimming cost V 5 bases and J 8 bases, with 18 bases left between them. The CDR3 reads CASSRGRGPGEKLFF. Here the CDR3 DNA reads TGTGCCAGCAGTCGGGGACGGGGACCTGGGGAAAAACTGTTTTTT.

This clonotype has a handful of counts. V usage is TRBV28 and J usage is TRBJ2-7; D may be TRBD1 (6 bases). The germline V gene encodes CDR1 MDHEN and CDR2 SYDVKM. The germline V and J ends were trimmed by 5 bases and 3 bases, with 17 bases remaining between them. The CDR3 length is 15 residues. CDR3 region: CASSTPWTVGYEQYV. CDR3 nucleotide sequence: TGTGCCAGCAGTACCCCGTGGACAGTCGGCTACGAGCAGTACGTC.

This clonotype was counted many times. The CDR3, as DNA: TGCGCCAGCAGCTTGGCCCTTCTATCGGGCACAGATACGCAGTATTTT. Amino acid sequence: CASSLALLSGTDTQYF. The rearrangement joins TRBV5-1 to TRBJ2-3; D is unclear. Trimming shortened V by 0 bases and J by 1 base, and 12 bases separated the two germline ends. Germline CDR1 SGHRS, CDR2 YFSETQ. This CDR3 is built from 16 residues.

This clonotype has more than one count but fewer than ten. The CDR3 sequence is CSVTQGLGETQYF. The CDR3, as DNA: TGCAGCGTCACCCAGGGGTTAGGGGAGACCCAGTACTTC. The V call is TRBV29-1, the J call TRBJ2-5, with D possibly being TRBD1 (6 bases). CDR1 SQVTM and CDR2 ANQGSEA come from the germline V gene. CDR3 length equals 13 residues. With 6 bases removed from V and 5 bases from J, the gap between germline ends came to 16 bases. Using reference TRBV29-1 and TRBJ2-5 for the parts outside the CDR3, the full variable domain is SAVISQKPSRDICQRGTSLTIQCQVDSQVTMMFWYRQQPGQSLTLIATANQGSEATYESGFVIDKFPISRPNLTFSTLTVSNMSPEDSSIYLCSVTQGLGETQYFGPGTRLLVL.

This clonotype was recorded once. The rearrangement uses TRBV7-2 and TRBJ1-1; D perhaps matches TRBD1 (5 bases). Trimming shortened V by 5 bases and J by 5 bases, and 24 bases separated the two germline ends. The CDR3 extends over 17 amino acids. CDR1 is SGHTA, CDR2 FQGNSA, per germline. The CDR3 DNA sequence: TGTGCCAGCAGCAAGCTTGCGCTCGGAACGGGACGAACTGAAGCTTTCTTT. Its translation is CASSKLALGTGRTEAFF.

This clonotype was counted only a few times. This chain uses TRBV20-1 with TRBJ2-5, with D unresolved. V was clipped by 1 base and J by 1 base, with 10 bases between them. Germline CDR1 reads DFQATT; CDR2 reads SNEGSKA (reference sequence). The CDR3 extends over 14 amino acids. In nucleotides, the CDR3 is TGCAGTGCTAGAGGGTCTGAATCCCAAGAGACCCAGTACTTC. It encodes CSARGSESQETQYF.

The chain is built from TRBV7-9 and TRBJ2-2; 9 positions agree with TRBD1. This CDR3 has 15 residues. In germline, CDR1 is SEHNR, CDR2 FQNEAQ (reference sequence). Trimming at V came to 6 bases and at J to 6 bases, leaving 8 bases not matched to a gene. The CDR3 DNA reads as TGTGCCAGCAGGAAAGGGGACAGGGTCGCCGGGGAGCTGTTTTTT. Its protein product is CASRKGDRVAGELFF.

V gene TRBV6-2 or TRBV6-3 combines with J gene TRBJ2-7; 8 bases map to TRBD2. The CDR3 consists of 15 residues. Trimming took 4 bases from V and 6 from J; bases not matched to a gene: 11. Germline V lookup: CDR1 MNHEY, CDR2 SVGEGT. Here the CDR3 DNA reads TGTGCCAGCAGTTCTGTGGCGGGACTAGATAGCGAGCAGTACTTC. Translating it yields CASSSVAGLDSEQYF.

This clonotype was seen only a few times. DNA of the CDR3: TGTGCCAGCAGTGAAATCCCCGGGGGCGCAGGGGAGACCCAGTACTTC. Its protein is CASSEIPGGAGETQYF. The rearrangement joins TRBV2 to TRBJ2-5, with D perhaps being TRBD1 or TRBD2 (6 bases each). CDR3 length: 16 residues. Germline CDR1 SNHLY, CDR2 FYNNEI. V was pared by 2 bases and J by 5 bases, with 18 bases between.

The chain is built from TRBV18 and TRBJ2-5; D tentatively reads TRBD1 or TRBD2 (6 bases each). This CDR3 region has 14 residues. V was clipped by 2 bases and J by 7 bases, with 14 bases between them. Germline CDR1 KGHSH, CDR2 LQKENI. The chain's CDR3 is CASSPDSGGGTQYF. For the CDR3, the DNA is TGTGCCAGCTCACCAGACAGCGGAGGGGGGACCCAGTACTTC. Based on the CDR3 plus reference TRBV18 and TRBJ2-5, the full variable domain is NAGVMQNPRHLVRRRGQEARLRCSPMKGHSHVYWYRQLPEEGLKFMVYLQKENIIDESGMPKERFSAEFPKEGPSILRIQQVVRGDSAAYFCASSPDSGGGTQYFGPGTRLLVL.

This clonotype was picked up one time. The chain's CDR3 is CASIKRGAYNEQFF. DNA of the CDR3: TGTGCCAGCATTAAGCGGGGTGCGTACAATGAGCAGTTCTTC. This chain links TRBV7-2 with TRBJ2-1; 7 positions agree with TRBD2. From germline, CDR1 is SGHTA and CDR2 FQGNSA. The V and J ends lost 7 bases and 4 bases, in that order; junction bases with no gene match: 7. This CDR3 is built from 14 residues.

This clonotype has a count of ten or more. The V call is TRBV28, the J call TRBJ1-1; D is uncertain. Germline V gene data show CDR1 as MDHEN and CDR2 as SYDVKM. V gave up 3 bases and J gave up 11 bases, with 10 bases separating them. The CDR3 extends over 11 amino acids. CDR3 nucleotide sequence: TGTGCCAGCAGTTTTCGAGGTGGGGCTTTCTTT. Protein product: CASSFRGGAFF.

This clonotype was counted a few times. The chain uses TRBV7-9 and TRBJ1-4; unclear D gene. This CDR3 contains 12 residues. The germline gives CDR1 SEHNR, CDR2 FQNEAQ (reference sequence). V lost 3 bases, J lost 10 bases, and 9 bases lay in between. CDR3 residues: CASSLEGGKLFF. The DNA for the CDR3 is TGTGCCAGCAGCTTGGAGGGTGGAAAACTGTTTTTT.

The chain combines TRBV29-1 with TRBJ2-5; D might be TRBD2 (7 bases). Germline V lookup: CDR1 SQVTM, CDR2 ANQGSEA. V gave up 4 bases and J gave up 5 bases, with 14 bases separating them. CDR3 length equals 13 residues. CDR3 nucleotides: TGCAGCGTTGTTTGGGGGGGCGGGGAGACCCAGTACTTC. Translation: CSVVWGGGETQYF.

This clonotype showed up just once. This chain uses TRBV5-1 with TRBJ1-1; maybe TRBD1 (5 bases). Looked up from germline, CDR1 is SGHRS and CDR2 is YFSETQ. V was shortened by 0 bases and J by 5 bases, with 11 bases between the two germline ends. The CDR3 is 14 amino acids. The CDR3 DNA is TGCGCCAGCAGCTTGGTGGGGCTGGGGACTGAAGCTTTCTTT. This encodes CASSLVGLGTEAFF.

The chain recombines TRBV7-2 with TRBJ2-1; tentatively, D is TRBD2 (6 bases). The CDR3 is 19 amino acids. Germline values: CDR1 SGHTA, CDR2 FQGNSA. Trimming removed 1 base at V and 0 bases at J, with 19 bases between. CDR3 coding DNA: TGTGCCAGCAGCTTAGTTGGAGGGGCTGGGATTAGCTCCTACAATGAGCAGTTCTTC. This gives the protein CASSLVGGAGISSYNEQFF.

The gene calls are TRBV4-2 and TRBJ1-1; possible D gene TRBD1, 6 bases. V lost 0 bases and J 5 bases, leaving 13 bases between the germline ends. The CDR3 contains 15 residues. Germline V gene lookup returns CDR1 LGHNA and CDR2 YNFKEQ. This CDR3 is CASSQDRGAETEAFF. CDR3 in DNA: TGTGCCAGCAGCCAAGACCGGGGGGCGGAGACTGAAGCTTTCTTT.

This chain connects TRBV12-3 or TRBV12-4 to TRBJ2-7, with 8 bases aligning to TRBD2. With 3 bases clipped from V and 0 bases from J, the junction kept 7 bases outside the gene matches. The CDR3 runs 16 residues. CDR3 in amino acids: CASSFERGISSYEQYF. As DNA, the CDR3 is TGTGCCAGCAGTTTTGAGCGGGGGATCAGCTCCTACGAGCAGTACTTC.

The V call is TRBV2, the J call TRBJ2-4; D is perhaps TRBD2 (5 bases). This CDR3 spans 15 amino acids. Trimming removed 6 bases at V and 7 bases at J, with 19 bases between. Germline CDR1 and CDR2: SNHLY and FYNNEI. The CDR3 coding sequence is TGTGCCAGCAGACGATCAGCGGTAGTCCGGAACATTCAGTACTTC. It codes for CASRRSAVVRNIQYF.

This chain uses TRBV9 with TRBJ1-1; D is uncertain. CDR1 is SGDLS and CDR2 is YYNGEE in the germline V gene. V dropped 3 bases and J dropped 3 bases, with 12 bases sitting between them. This CDR3 comprises 14 residues. The CDR3 region has the DNA TGTGCCAGCAGCGCATCCAACCGGGACACTGAAGCTTTCTTT. Its translation: CASSASNRDTEAFF.

This clonotype was recorded a few times. The CDR3 bases are TGTGCCAGCAGCCAGGGACTACCACTCGAGCAGTTCTTC. Translated, it gives CASSQGLPLEQFF. The chain combines TRBV5-5 with TRBJ2-1; TRBD2 agrees at 7 bases. The CDR3 contains 13 residues. Germline assignment: CDR1 SGHKS and CDR2 YYEKEE (reference sequence). The trim removed 4 bases at V and 10 bases at J, leaving 8 bases unmatched.

This clonotype appeared a few times. The chain recombines TRBV3-1 with TRBJ2-7; D call uncertain. Germline V gives CDR1 LGHDT, CDR2 YNNKEL (reference sequence). The CDR3 covers 12 residues. V lost 4 bases and J 1 base, leaving 5 bases between the germline ends. The CDR3 DNA reads as TGTGCCAGCAGCCTTCTTTCCTACGAGCAGTACTTC. Its protein is CASSLLSYEQYF.

V gene TRBV3-1 combines with J gene TRBJ2-1; 10 nucleotides align to TRBD2. Per the germline V gene, CDR1 is LGHDT and CDR2 is YNNKEL (reference sequence). With 1 base clipped from V and 7 bases from J, the junction kept 4 bases outside the gene matches. The CDR3 extends over 15 amino acids. The CDR3 DNA reads as TGTGCCAGCAGCCAAGTCCTAGCGGGGGAAAATGAGCAGTTCTTC. This encodes CASSQVLAGENEQFF.

The chain carries TRBV12-3 or TRBV12-4 and TRBJ1-5; D not certain. There are 14 residues in the CDR3. Trimming stripped 7 bases from V and 1 base from J, with 11 bases between. The CDR3 sequence: CASNPGVSNQPQHF. CDR3 in DNA: TGTGCCAGCAACCCGGGAGTGAGCAATCAGCCCCAGCATTTT.

V and J are TRBV27 and TRBJ1-1, with a tentative D call TRBD1 (5 bases). CDR3 length: 15 residues. V shed 7 bases and J shed 6 bases, with 21 bases lying between them. Germline CDR1 reads MNHEY; CDR2 reads SMNVEV (reference sequence). The CDR3 here is CASNELGDPVAEAFF. In nucleotides, the CDR3 is TGTGCCAGCAACGAACTCGGGGACCCTGTCGCTGAAGCTTTCTTT.